This TCR beta chain was found in a study of cytomegalovirus exposure and HLA in healthy donors. Note on this clone: No antigen is known for it.

The germline CDR1 and CDR2 sequences are SGHNT and YYREEE (reference sequence). V lost 5 bases and J 1 base, leaving 13 bases between the germline ends. The CDR3 covers 15 residues. Study outcomes and limitations: A later analysis found most CMV-associated TCR beta chains apparently HLA-restricted.

Primers for the PCR totalled 60 Vbeta and 13 Jbeta. Repertoires were generated with immunoSEQ multiplex PCR, while TCRdb's copy carries only in-frame clones and drops some. The table lists 170,000 or so clones, approximately 81% of them singletons. The TCR was taken from a young man in good health and CMV-seronegative. Sample: PBMCs. V usage is TRBV5-4 and J usage is TRBJ1-3; possibly TRBD1 for D (5 bases). CDR3 region: CASSPGGESGNTIYF. For the CDR3, the DNA is TGTGCCAGCAGTCCGGGAGGGGAGTCTGGAAACACCATATATTTT.